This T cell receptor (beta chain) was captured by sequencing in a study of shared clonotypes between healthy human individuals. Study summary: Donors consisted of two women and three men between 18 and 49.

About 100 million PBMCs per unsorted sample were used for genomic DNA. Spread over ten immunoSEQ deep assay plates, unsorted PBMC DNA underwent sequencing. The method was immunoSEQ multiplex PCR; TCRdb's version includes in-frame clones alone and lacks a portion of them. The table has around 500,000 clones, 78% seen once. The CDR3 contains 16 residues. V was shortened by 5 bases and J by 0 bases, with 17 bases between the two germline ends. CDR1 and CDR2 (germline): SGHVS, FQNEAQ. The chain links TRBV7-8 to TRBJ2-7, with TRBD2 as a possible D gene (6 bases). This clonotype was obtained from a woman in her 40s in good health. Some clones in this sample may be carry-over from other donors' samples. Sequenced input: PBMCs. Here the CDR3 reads CASSVAGTQSSYEQYF. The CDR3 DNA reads TGTGCCAGCAGCGTGGCCGGGACTCAAAGCTCCTACGAGCAGTACTTC.